These T cell receptor beta chains were read from a single sample in a study of blood T cell repertoires in COVID-19. Method: immunoSEQ multiplex PCR; TCRdb's copy keeps in-frame clones and lacks some. The table lists 150,000 to 200,000 clones, about nine tenths of them singletons. Sequencing used peripheral blood. The receptor source for this set is a woman aged 55-69 years with COVID-19, enrolled during active disease. The CDR3 runs from the conserved cysteine through the conserved F or W. Fields, in order: CDR3 protein, CDR3 DNA, J gene, clone size, D gene, V gene. D genes are given only for firm matches. Size values are once, few and many counts, or a class for expanded clones, and some rows have none.

CASSYEGEGEQFF,TGTGCCAGCAGTTACGAGGGAGAGGGTGAGCAGTTCTTC,TRBJ2-1,.,.,TRBV6-5
CASSLGRAGGTDTQYF,TGTGCCAGCAGCTTGGGCCGAGCGGGAGGAACAGATACGCAGTATTTT,TRBJ2-3,.,TRBD2,TRBV5-6
CASSQAGGTSYNEQFF,TGTGCCAGCAGCCAAGCCGGCGGGACCTCCTACAATGAGCAGTTCTTC,TRBJ2-1,.,.,TRBV3-1/TRBV3-2
CASSFRDGTDTQYF,TGTGCCAGCAGTTTTCGGGATGGCACAGATACGCAGTATTTT,TRBJ2-3,.,.,TRBV6-2/TRBV6-3
CASSAVPNTDTQYF,TGTGCCAGCTCCGCGGTTCCCAACACAGATACGCAGTATTTT,TRBJ2-3,.,.,TRBV6-6
CASTPTGGLTGELFF,TGTGCCAGCACCCCGACAGGGGGGCTCACCGGGGAGCTGTTTTTT,TRBJ2-2,.,TRBD1,TRBV6-2/TRBV6-3
CASSRGVSYEQYF,TGTGCCAGCAGCAGGGGGGTCTCCTACGAGCAGTACTTC,TRBJ2-7,.,.,TRBV6-5
CASSQETGYYNSPLHF,TGTGCCAGCAGCCAAGAGACAGGCTATTATAATTCACCCCTCCACTTT,TRBJ1-6,.,.,TRBV3-1/TRBV3-2
CASTRVGEGEQFF,TGTGCCAGCACCCGGGTAGGGGAGGGTGAGCAGTTCTTC,TRBJ2-1,.,TRBD2,TRBV6-5
CATSDPGLAGGGTQYF,TGTGCCACCAGTGACCCTGGACTAGCGGGTGGGGGGACCCAGTACTTC,TRBJ2-5,.,TRBD2,TRBV24-1
CASSPASGEAFF,TGTGCCAGCTCACCAGCGAGCGGTGAAGCTTTCTTT,TRBJ1-1,.,.,TRBV18
CASSESIAGDSGANVLTF,TGTGCCAGCAGTGAATCCATAGCGGGAGACTCTGGGGCCAACGTCCTGACTTTC,TRBJ2-6,.,TRBD2,TRBV25-1
CASSSGSWGNTIYF,TGTGCCAGCAGTTCCGGGTCCTGGGGAAACACCATATATTTT,TRBJ1-3,.,.,TRBV6-5
CASSPPGSRYEQYF,TGTGCCAGCTCACCACCGGGTTCGAGGTACGAGCAGTACTTC,TRBJ2-7,.,.,TRBV18
CASSRTGPHGYTF,TGTGCCAGCAGTCGGACAGGGCCCCACGGCTACACCTTC,TRBJ1-2,.,TRBD1,TRBV6-5
CASKNGGRDNEQFF,TGTGCCAGCAAAAACGGGGGGAGGGACAATGAGCAGTTCTTC,TRBJ2-1,.,TRBD2,TRBV28
CASSLGGQGSYEQYF,TGTGCCAGCAGCTTGGGGGGCCAGGGCTCCTACGAGCAGTACTTC,TRBJ2-7,.,.,TRBV5-6
CASSEQRWTRWSGANVLTF,TGTGCCAGCAGTGAACAAAGGTGGACTAGATGGTCTGGGGCCAACGTCCTGACTTTC,TRBJ2-6,.,TRBD2,TRBV6-1
CASSIAGNTIYF,TGTGCCAGTAGCATCGCCGGGAACACCATATATTTT,TRBJ1-3,.,.,TRBV19
CASSNGGFGQGATNEQFF,.,TRBJ2-1,.,.,TRBV21-1
CSAWTGEGTEAFF,TGCAGCGCCTGGACAGGGGAAGGTACTGAAGCTTTCTTT,TRBJ1-1,once,TRBD1,TRBV29-1
CATSKTGSSYNEQFF,TGTGCCACCTCCAAGACAGGGAGCTCCTACAATGAGCAGTTCTTC,TRBJ2-1,.,TRBD1,TRBV6-5
CASSQGLQQETQYF,TGTGCCAGCAGCCAAGGACTACAACAAGAGACCCAGTACTTC,TRBJ2-5,.,.,TRBV3-1/TRBV3-2
CASTRDLYEQYF,TGCGCCAGCACGAGGGATCTCTACGAGCAGTACTTC,TRBJ2-7,few,.,TRBV10-2
CASSLSSPIETQYF,TGTGCCAGCAGTTTATCCAGTCCCATTGAGACCCAGTACTTC,TRBJ2-5,.,.,TRBV28
CASSLDRGRNSPLHF,TGTGCCAGCAGCTTAGACAGGGGTCGAAATTCACCCCTCCACTTT,TRBJ1-6,once,TRBD1,TRBV13
CASGTKETRDRAYEQYF,TGCGCCAGCGGAACAAAGGAAACCCGGGACAGGGCATACGAGCAGTACTTC,TRBJ2-7,.,TRBD1,TRBV4-1
CASSLTSPLGGANYGYTF,TGTGCCAGCAGTTTAACGTCGCCCTTGGGGGGAGCTAACTATGGCTACACCTTC,TRBJ1-2,.,.,TRBV27
CASSQRLAGIGELFF,TGTGCCAGCAGCCAGCGACTAGCGGGAATCGGGGAGCTGTTTTTT,TRBJ2-2,once,TRBD2,TRBV7-8
CASSWDSLNYGYTF,TGCGCCAGCAGCTGGGACAGTCTTAACTATGGCTACACCTTC,TRBJ1-2,.,TRBD1,TRBV5-1
CASSLTLNTGELFF,TGTGCCAGCAGCTTGACACTGAACACCGGGGAGCTGTTTTTT,TRBJ2-2,.,.,TRBV7-9
CASSRGQANTEAFF,TGTGCCAGTAGTAGGGGACAGGCGAACACTGAAGCTTTCTTT,TRBJ1-1,once,TRBD1,TRBV19
CATSDGGSGHEQYF,TGTGCCACCAGTGACGGGGGGTCGGGTCACGAGCAGTACTTC,TRBJ2-7,.,TRBD2,TRBV24-1
CASSSTPRTGVSGANVLTF,TGTGCCAGCAGCTCTACCCCCCGGACAGGGGTTTCTGGGGCCAACGTCCTGACTTTC,TRBJ2-6,.,TRBD1,TRBV7-9
CASRPSVSSGNTIYF,TGTGCCAGCAGGCCCTCAGTCTCCTCTGGAAACACCATATATTTT,TRBJ1-3,.,.,TRBV6-5
CASSPSIDKYGYTF,TGTGCCAGCTCACCCTCCATAGACAAATATGGCTACACCTTC,TRBJ1-2,.,.,TRBV18
CATSRDRGAGEAFF,TGTGCCACCAGCAGAGATCGGGGGGCGGGTGAAGCTTTCTTT,TRBJ1-1,.,.,TRBV15
CASSEAAGLNTEAFF,TGTGCCAGCAGTGAAGCCGCAGGGCTAAACACTGAAGCTTTCTTT,TRBJ1-1,.,.,TRBV6-1
CASSPTLGPVGQTGNTIYF,TGTGCCAGCAGCCCCACCCTCGGCCCCGTTGGGCAGACGGGAAACACCATATATTTT,TRBJ1-3,many,.,TRBV9
CASSPGLAGAIEQYF,TGCGCCAGCAGCCCTGGACTAGCGGGAGCCATCGAGCAGTACTTC,TRBJ2-7,once,TRBD2,TRBV5-1
CASKTGASSGNTIYF,TGCGCCAGCAAGACAGGGGCCAGCTCTGGAAACACCATATATTTT,TRBJ1-3,many,TRBD1,TRBV5-1
CASSLVPLAGANEQFF,TGCGCCAGCAGCCTTGTCCCACTAGCGGGGGCCAATGAGCAGTTCTTC,TRBJ2-1,.,TRBD2,TRBV4-1
CASSLGQGTDTQYF,TGTGCCAGCAGCCTCGGACAGGGTACAGATACGCAGTATTTT,TRBJ2-3,.,TRBD1,TRBV9
CASSHTGTGDYEQYF,TGTGCCAGCAGCCACACCGGGACAGGGGACTACGAGCAGTACTTC,TRBJ2-7,.,TRBD1,TRBV7-2
CASSQARPTLTF,TGTGCCAGCAGCCAAGCGCGGCCTACTCTCACCTTC,TRBJ1-2,.,.,TRBV14
CATSPGQGKGETQYF,TGTGCCACCAGCCCCGGACAGGGAAAAGGAGAGACCCAGTACTTC,TRBJ2-5,.,TRBD1,TRBV24-1